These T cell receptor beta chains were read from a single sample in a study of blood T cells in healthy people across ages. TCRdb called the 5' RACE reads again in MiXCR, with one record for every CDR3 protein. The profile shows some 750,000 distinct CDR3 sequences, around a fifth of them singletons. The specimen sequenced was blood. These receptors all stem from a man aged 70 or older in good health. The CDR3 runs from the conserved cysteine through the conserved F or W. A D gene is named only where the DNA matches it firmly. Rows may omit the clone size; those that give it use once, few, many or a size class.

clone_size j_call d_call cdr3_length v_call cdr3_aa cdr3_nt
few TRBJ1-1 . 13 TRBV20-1 CSARRAGGTEAFF TGCAGTGCTAGACGGGCCGGTGGCACTGAAGCTTTCTTT
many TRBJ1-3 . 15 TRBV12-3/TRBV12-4 CASSLILAGGNTIYF TGTGCCAGCAGTTTGATATTGGCAGGCGGAAACACCATATATTTT
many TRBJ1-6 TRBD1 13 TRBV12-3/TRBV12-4 CATSQGANSPLHF TGTGCCACGTCTCAGGGGGCGAATTCACCCCTCCACTTT
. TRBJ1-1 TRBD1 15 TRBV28 CASSPSTGVVTEAFF TGTGCCAGCAGCCCGTCGACAGGGGTCGTCACTGAAGCTTTCTTT
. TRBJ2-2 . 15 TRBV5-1 CASSLSTTNTGELFF TGCGCCAGCAGCCTCTCGACAACGAACACCGGGGAGCTGTTTTTT
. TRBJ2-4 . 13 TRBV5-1 CASSLDGKNIQYF TGCGCCAGCAGCTTGGATGGCAAAAACATTCAGTACTTC
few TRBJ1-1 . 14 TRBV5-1 CASSLDRVSTEAFF TGCGCCAGCAGCTTGGATCGGGTGAGCACTGAAGCTTTCTTT
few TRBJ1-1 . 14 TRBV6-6 CASSQSGRNTEAFF TGTGCCAGCAGCCAGTCCGGCAGAAACACTGAAGCTTTCTTT
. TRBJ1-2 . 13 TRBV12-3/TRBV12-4 CASSLFEGGGYTF TGTGCCAGCAGTTTATTTGAGGGAGGGGGCTACACCTTC
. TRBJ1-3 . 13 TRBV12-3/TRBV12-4 CASNSESGNTIYF TGTGCCAGCAATTCTGAGTCTGGAAACACCATATATTTT
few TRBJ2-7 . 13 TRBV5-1 CASSLDQRYEQYF TGCGCCAGCAGCTTGGATCAGCGCTACGAGCAGTACTTC
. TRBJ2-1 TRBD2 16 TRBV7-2 CASSLGRAGGAHEQFF TGTGCCAGCAGCTTAGGACGAGCGGGAGGAGCGCATGAGCAGTTCTTC
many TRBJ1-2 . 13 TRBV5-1 CASSPEANYGYTF TGCGCCAGCAGCCCCGAGGCTAACTATGGCTACACCTTC
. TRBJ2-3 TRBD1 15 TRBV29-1 CSVRGQGGSTDTQYF TGCAGCGTTCGAGGACAGGGTGGGAGCACAGATACGCAGTATTTT
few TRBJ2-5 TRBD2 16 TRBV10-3 CAISGWTSGDQETQYF TGTGCCATTAGTGGGTGGACTAGCGGGGATCAAGAGACCCAGTACTTC
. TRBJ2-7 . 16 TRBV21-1 CASGLQEGQVKYEQYF TGTGCCAGCGGACTGCAAGAGGGACAGGTGAAGTACGAGCAGTACTTC
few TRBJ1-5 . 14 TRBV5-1 CASRPGTLNQPQHF TGCGCCAGCAGACCCGGGACGCTAAATCAGCCCCAGCATTTT
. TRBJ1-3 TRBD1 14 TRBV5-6 CASLQGAAGNTIYF TGTGCCAGCTTACAGGGGGCTGCTGGAAACACCATATATTTT
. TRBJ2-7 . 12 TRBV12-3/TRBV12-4 CASSPESYEQYF TGTGCCAGCAGTCCGGAATCCTACGAGCAGTACTTC
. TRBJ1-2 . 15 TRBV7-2 CASSLAINSNYGYTF TGTGCCAGCAGCTTAGCCATCAACTCTAACTATGGCTACACCTTC
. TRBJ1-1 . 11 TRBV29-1 CSVVLDTEAFF TGCAGCGTTGTCCTTGACACTGAAGCTTTCTTT
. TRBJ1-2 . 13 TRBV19 CASSGAGFYGYTF TGTGCCAGTAGTGGGGCAGGGTTCTATGGCTACACCTTC
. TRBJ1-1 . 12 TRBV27 CASSIWGREAFF TGTGCCAGCAGTATCTGGGGCCGTGAAGCTTTCTTT
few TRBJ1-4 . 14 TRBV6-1 CASSELGKNEKLFF TGTGCCAGCAGTGAACTGGGGAAGAATGAAAAACTGTTTTTT
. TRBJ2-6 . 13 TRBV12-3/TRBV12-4 CASSFGGANVLTF TGTGCCAGCAGTTTCGGTGGGGCCAACGTCCTGACTTTC
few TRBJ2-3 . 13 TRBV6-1 CASTELVGDTQYF TGTGCCAGCACAGAACTAGTTGGGGATACGCAGTATTTT
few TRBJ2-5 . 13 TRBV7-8 CASSQDSQETQYF TGTGCCAGCAGCCAAGACTCGCAAGAGACCCAGTACTTC
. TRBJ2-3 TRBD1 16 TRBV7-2 CASSQQGAIHTDTQYF TGTGCCAGCAGCCAACAGGGGGCGATTCACACAGATACGCAGTATTTT
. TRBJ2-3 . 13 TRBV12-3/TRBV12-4 CASNRRSTDTQYF TGTGCCAGCAACCGACGGAGCACAGATACGCAGTATTTT
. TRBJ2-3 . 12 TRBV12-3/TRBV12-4 CASSLESGSPHF TGTGCCAGCAGTTTAGAAAGCGGAAGTCCCCATTTT
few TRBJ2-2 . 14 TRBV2 CASRPTVNTGELFF TGTGCCAGCAGGCCGACAGTGAACACCGGGGAGCTGTTTTTT
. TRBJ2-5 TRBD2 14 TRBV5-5 CASSLQRGRETQYF TGTGCCAGCAGCTTGCAGCGGGGACGGGAGACCCAGTACTTC
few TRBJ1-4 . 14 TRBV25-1 CASSGGPPYEKLFF TGTGCCAGCAGTGGGGGCCCACCCTATGAAAAACTGTTTTTT
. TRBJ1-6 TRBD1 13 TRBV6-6 CAGRQGPSSPLHF TGTGCCGGGAGACAGGGTCCCTCTTCACCCCTCCACTTT
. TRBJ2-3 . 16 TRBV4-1 CASSQGTTLITDTQYF TGCGCCAGCAGCCAAGGGACAACACTTATTACAGATACGCAGTATTTT
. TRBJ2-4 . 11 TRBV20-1 CSAEIQNIQYF TGCAGTGCTGAGATCCAAAACATTCAGTACTTC
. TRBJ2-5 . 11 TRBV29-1 CSATRAETQYF TGCAGCGCGACCCGCGCAGAGACCCAGTACTTC
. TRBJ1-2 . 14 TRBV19 CASSIQAANYGYTF TGTGCCAGTAGTATACAGGCAGCTAACTATGGCTACACCTTC
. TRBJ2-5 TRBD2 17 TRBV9 CASSVGASGRAVETQYF TGTGCCAGCAGCGTAGGGGCTAGCGGGAGGGCCGTTGAGACCCAGTACTTC
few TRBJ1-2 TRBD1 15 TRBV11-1 CASSLPTGGKGGYTF TGTGCCAGCAGCTTACCCACAGGGGGCAAAGGTGGCTACACCTTC
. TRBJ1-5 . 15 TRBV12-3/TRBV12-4 CASSSGGLHNQPQHF TGTGCCAGCAGTTCCGGTGGTCTGCACAATCAGCCCCAGCATTTT
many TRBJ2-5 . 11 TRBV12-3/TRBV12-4 CASSFGYTQYF TGTGCCAGCAGTTTTGGGTACACCCAGTACTTC
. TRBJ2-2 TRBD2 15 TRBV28 CASSIAGGLTGELFF TGTGCCAGCAGCATAGCGGGGGGCCTCACCGGGGAGCTGTTTTTT
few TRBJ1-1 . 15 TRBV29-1 CSVEDRGGALNEAFF TGCAGCGTTGAAGATCGAGGGGGAGCTCTAAATGAAGCTTTCTTT
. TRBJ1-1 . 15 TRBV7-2 CASSPHRAGNTEAFF TGTGCCAGCAGCCCACACAGGGCTGGGAACACTGAAGCTTTCTTT
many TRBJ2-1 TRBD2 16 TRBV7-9 CASSPRTSGAYNEQFF TGTGCCAGCAGCCCTAGGACTAGCGGGGCCTACAATGAGCAGTTCTTC
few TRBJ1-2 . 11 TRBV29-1 CSVPGRYGYTF TGCAGCGTTCCAGGGCGGTATGGCTACACCTTC
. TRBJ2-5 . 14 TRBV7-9 CASSQFRDQETQYF TGTGCCAGCAGCCAATTCCGGGACCAAGAGACCCAGTACTTC
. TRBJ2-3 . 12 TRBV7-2 CASRIHVDTQYF TGTGCCAGCAGAATCCATGTGGATACGCAGTATTTT